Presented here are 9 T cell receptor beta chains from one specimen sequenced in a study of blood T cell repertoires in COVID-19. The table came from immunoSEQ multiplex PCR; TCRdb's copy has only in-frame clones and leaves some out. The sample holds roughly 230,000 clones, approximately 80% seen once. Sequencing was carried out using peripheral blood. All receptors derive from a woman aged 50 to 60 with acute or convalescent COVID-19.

The CDR3 DNA sequence: TGTGCCAGCAGCCCCGGGACTAGCGTTACGAATGAGCAGTTCTTC. Its protein is CASSPGTSVTNEQFF. The J gene is TRBJ2-1, the V gene TRBV3-1 (or the pseudogene TRBV3-2), with 10 nucleotides matching TRBD2. Germline V gene sequence: CDR1 LGHDT, CDR2 YNNKEL (reference sequence). V shed 4 bases and J 7 bases; nucleotides not matched to a gene: 7. The CDR3 consists of 15 residues.

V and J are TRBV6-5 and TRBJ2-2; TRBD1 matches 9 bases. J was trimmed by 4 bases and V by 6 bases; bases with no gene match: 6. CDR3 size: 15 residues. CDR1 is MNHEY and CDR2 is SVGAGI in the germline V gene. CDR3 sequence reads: CASRRQGGSTGELFF. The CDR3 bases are TGTGCCAGCAGAAGACAGGGGGGAAGCACCGGGGAGCTGTTTTTT.

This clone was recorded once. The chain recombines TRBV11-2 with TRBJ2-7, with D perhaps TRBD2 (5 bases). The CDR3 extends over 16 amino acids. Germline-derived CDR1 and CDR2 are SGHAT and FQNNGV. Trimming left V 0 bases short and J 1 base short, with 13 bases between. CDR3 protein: CASSLEGTGRSYEQYF. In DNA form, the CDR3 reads TGTGCCAGCAGCTTAGAAGGAACGGGGAGATCCTACGAGCAGTACTTC. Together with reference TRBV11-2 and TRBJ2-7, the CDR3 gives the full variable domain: EAGVAQSPRYKIIEKRQSVAFWCNPISGHATLYWYQQILGQGPKLLIQFQNNGVVDDSQLPKDRFSAERLKGVDSTLKIQPAKLEDSAVYLCASSLEGTGRSYEQYFGPGTRLTVT.

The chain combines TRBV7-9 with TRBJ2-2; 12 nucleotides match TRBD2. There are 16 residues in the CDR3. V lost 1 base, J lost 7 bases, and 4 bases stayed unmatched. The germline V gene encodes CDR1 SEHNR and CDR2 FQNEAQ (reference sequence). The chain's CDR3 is CASSLDRTSGVGELFF. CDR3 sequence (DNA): TGTGCCAGCAGCTTAGATCGGACTAGCGGGGTCGGGGAGCTGTTTTTT.

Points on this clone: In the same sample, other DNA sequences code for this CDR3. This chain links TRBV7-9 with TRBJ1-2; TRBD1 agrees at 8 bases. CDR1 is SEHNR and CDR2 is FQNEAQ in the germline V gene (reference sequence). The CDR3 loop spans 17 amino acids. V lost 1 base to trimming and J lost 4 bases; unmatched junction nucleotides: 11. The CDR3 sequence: CASSLGGTGGVSYGYTF. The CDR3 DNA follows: TGTGCCAGCAGCTTAGGGGGCACAGGGGGAGTCTCCTATGGCTACACCTTC.

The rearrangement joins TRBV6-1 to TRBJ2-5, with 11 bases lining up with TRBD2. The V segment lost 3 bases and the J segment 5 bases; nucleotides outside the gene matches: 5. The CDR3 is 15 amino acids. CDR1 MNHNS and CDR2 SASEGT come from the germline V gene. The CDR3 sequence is CASSELAGGLETQYF. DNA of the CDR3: TGTGCCAGCAGTGAGCTAGCGGGAGGTCTGGAGACCCAGTACTTC.

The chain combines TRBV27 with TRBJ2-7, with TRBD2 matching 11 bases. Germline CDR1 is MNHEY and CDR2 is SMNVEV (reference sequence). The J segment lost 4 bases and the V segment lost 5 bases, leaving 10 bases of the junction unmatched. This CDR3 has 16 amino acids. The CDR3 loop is CASSRRLAGSLYEQYF. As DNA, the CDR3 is TGTGCCAGCAGTCGCCGACTAGCGGGATCTCTATACGAGCAGTACTTC.

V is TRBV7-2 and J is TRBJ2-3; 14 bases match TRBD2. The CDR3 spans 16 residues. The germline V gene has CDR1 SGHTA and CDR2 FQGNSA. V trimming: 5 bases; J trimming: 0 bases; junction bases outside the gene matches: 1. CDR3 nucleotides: TGTGCCAGCAGCAGGACTAGCGGGGGGAGCACAGATACGCAGTATTTT. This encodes CASSRTSGGSTDTQYF. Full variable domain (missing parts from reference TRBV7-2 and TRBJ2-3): GAGVSQSPSNKVTEKGKDVELRCDPISGHTALYWYRQSLGQGLEFLIYFQGNSAPDKSGLPSDRFSAERTGGSVSTLTIQRTQQEDSAVYLCASSRTSGGSTDTQYFGPGTRLTVL.

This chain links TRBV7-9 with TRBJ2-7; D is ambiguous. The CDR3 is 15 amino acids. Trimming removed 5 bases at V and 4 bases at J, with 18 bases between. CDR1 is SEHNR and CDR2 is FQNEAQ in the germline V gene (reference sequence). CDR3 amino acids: CASSPSNLVMYEQYF. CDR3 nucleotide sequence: TGTGCCAGCAGCCCGAGTAATTTAGTGATGTACGAGCAGTACTTC.